The 6 T cell receptor beta chains below come from one sample, sequenced in a study of CD8+ T cells in alopecia areata. Sequencing templates came from extracted RNA that was reverse transcribed into cDNA. Repertoires were generated with immunoSEQ multiplex PCR, while TCRdb's copy carries only in-frame clones and drops some. Of 200,000 to 250,000 clones in the sample, roughly 64% were seen once. Treatment meaning: oral pan-JAK inhibitor, 5-10 mg twice daily. The input for sequencing was CD4+ T cells sorted from blood, taken at week 4, from a patient treated with tofacitinib. These TCRs come from a human donor with alopecia areata.

The chain recombines TRBV15 with TRBJ2-1; D possibly matches TRBD1 or TRBD2 (5 bases each). Trimming removed 5 bases from V and 6 bases from J, with 14 bases in between. Germline CDR1 is LNHNV and CDR2 is YYDKDF (reference sequence). This CDR3 region has 14 residues. CDR3 in amino acids: CATSARGRGNEQFF. CDR3 sequence (DNA): TGTGCCACCAGCGCTCGGGGCCGAGGCAATGAGCAGTTCTTC.

The V gene is TRBV30, the J gene TRBJ1-5; D gene uncertain. Per germline, CDR1 GTSNPN and CDR2 SVGIG (reference sequence). V was trimmed by 1 base and J by 7 bases, leaving 11 bases between them. The CDR3 runs to 13 residues. The chain's CDR3 is CAWSEGSGQPQHF. In nucleotides, the CDR3 is TGTGCCTGGAGTGAAGGTTCCGGCCAGCCCCAGCATTTT.

This clone was observed a handful of times. This sequence joins TRBV7-2 and TRBJ1-2, with a weak D call TRBD1 (6 bases). V dropped 3 bases and J dropped 4 bases, with 9 bases sitting between them. From germline, CDR1 is SGHTA and CDR2 FQGNSA. The CDR3 sequence is 13 residues long. The CDR3 DNA reads TGTGCCAGCAGCTTGGGGGCCCTCTATGGCTACACCTTC. Protein: CASSLGALYGYTF.

V gene TRBV6-5 combines with J gene TRBJ2-5; D gene ambiguous. Per germline, CDR1 MNHEY and CDR2 SVGAGI. CDR3 length: 14 residues. Trimming took 5 bases from V and 1 from J, leaving 11 bases between them. CDR3 in amino acids: CASSLTRVQETQYF. The CDR3 DNA is TGTGCCAGCAGTCTTACTCGGGTCCAAGAGACCCAGTACTTC.

This clone has a handful of counts. The J gene is TRBJ2-1, the V gene TRBV2; D may match TRBD1 or TRBD2 (5 bases each). The CDR3 runs 12 residues. Per the germline V gene, CDR1 is SNHLY and CDR2 is FYNNEI. V was shortened by 4 bases and J by 4 bases, with 5 bases between the two germline ends. The CDR3 loop reads CASSGGYNEQFF. The CDR3 DNA reads TGTGCCAGCAGTGGGGGGTACAATGAGCAGTTCTTC.

In nucleotides, the CDR3 is TGTGCCAGCAGTTCCCCGACAGGGGTTGGCTACACCTTC. This translates into CASSSPTGVGYTF. The chain uses TRBV6-6 and TRBJ1-2; TRBD1 agrees at 8 bases. The germline V gene has CDR1 MNHNY and CDR2 SVGAGI (reference sequence). The CDR3 totals 13 residues. V shed 4 bases and J 7 bases; nucleotides not matched to a gene: 5.